Presented here are 20 T cell receptor beta chains from one specimen sequenced in a study of T cell repertoires in cytomegalovirus infection. TCRdb called the reads again in MiXCR, with one record for every CDR3 protein. The table lists 250,000 or so distinct CDR3 sequences, about 12% of them singletons, with 1.6% in the top ten. The sequencing input was PBMCs. These TCRs come from a human donor in good health (CMV status not recorded). Some clones in this sample may be carry-over from other donors' samples.

This clonotype showed up many times. The rearrangement joins TRBV7-6 to TRBJ2-6; a possible D gene is TRBD1 (5 bases). The CDR3 loop spans 14 amino acids. Trimming shortened V by 6 bases and J by 4 bases, and 10 bases separated the two germline ends. CDR1 is SGHVS and CDR2 is FNYEAQ in the germline V gene. This CDR3 reads CASSQGTGANVLTF. CDR3 in DNA: TGTGCCAGCAGTCAGGGTACCGGGGCCAACGTCCTGACTTTC.

This clonotype was seen repeatedly, ten times or more. This sequence joins TRBV7-6 and TRBJ2-3, with a tentative D call TRBD2 (6 bases). Germline assignment: CDR1 SGHVS and CDR2 FNYEAQ. This CDR3 has 15 amino acids. Trimming removed 2 bases from V and 2 bases from J, with 11 bases in between. In nucleotides, the CDR3 is TGTGCCAGCAGCTTATCTCGCGGGGCCACAGATACGCAGTATTTT. It specifies CASSLSRGATDTQYF.

At least ten counts were recorded for this clonotype. The rearrangement links TRBV6-1 to TRBJ1-4; 9 bases fit TRBD1. V lost 4 bases to trimming and J lost 5 bases; unmatched junction nucleotides: 8. Germline loops: CDR1 MNHNS, CDR2 SASEGT. The CDR3 has 16 amino acids. Here the CDR3 DNA reads TGTGCCAGCAGTGCTCCACAGGGGACAGGGAATGAAAAACTGTTTTTT. Translated: CASSAPQGTGNEKLFF.

This clonotype was picked up many times. For the CDR3, the DNA is TGTGCCAGCAGTGAAGAGGGGTACGGCACCGGGGAGCTGTTTTTT. Its protein is CASSEEGYGTGELFF. The chain combines TRBV2 with TRBJ2-2, with a weak D call TRBD1 (5 bases). V lost 1 base and J 4 bases, leaving 10 bases between the germline ends. Germline values: CDR1 SNHLY, CDR2 FYNNEI. CDR3 length equals 15 residues.

The sample holds many counts of this clonotype. The rearrangement links TRBV10-3 to TRBJ2-3, with 11 bases aligning to TRBD2. The CDR3 has 16 amino acids. Looked up from germline, CDR1 is ENHRY and CDR2 is SYGVKD. The trim removed 2 bases at V and 6 bases at J, leaving 7 bases unmatched. The CDR3 nucleotides are TGTGCCATCAGTGAGATTAGCGGGAGGGCCCGTGATACGCAGTATTTT. This encodes CAISEISGRARDTQYF.

Ten or more counts support this clonotype. J is TRBJ1-2 and V is TRBV7-6; D ambiguous. The germline CDR1 and CDR2 sequences are SGHVS and FNYEAQ. The CDR3 totals 15 residues. V was clipped by 5 bases and J by 7 bases, with 20 bases between them. CDR3 sequence reads: CASSTGGIGPGGYTF. The CDR3 DNA is TGTGCCAGCAGCACCGGCGGGATCGGGCCCGGTGGCTACACCTTC.

In its sample, this clonotype was seen many times. V is TRBV7-9 and J is TRBJ1-6, with a weak D call TRBD1 (6 bases). CDR1 and CDR2 (germline): SEHNR, FQNEAQ (reference sequence). CDR3 length: 15 amino acids. V shed 5 bases and J shed 7 bases, with 15 bases lying between them. The CDR3 sequence is CASSPSRGGNSPLHF. In nucleotides, the CDR3 is TGTGCCAGCAGCCCCTCGCGAGGGGGGAATTCACCCCTCCACTTT.

The chain is built from TRBV19 and TRBJ2-7; either TRBD1 or TRBD2 may supply D (5 bases each). Trimming stripped 0 bases from V and 7 bases from J, with 10 bases between. The germline V gene encodes CDR1 LNHDA and CDR2 SQIVND (reference sequence). The CDR3 spans 13 residues. The DNA of the CDR3 is TGTGCCAGTAGTATAGAAGGGACGGGTGAGCAGTACTTC. Protein: CASSIEGTGEQYF.

Turning to this clonotype: The junction and the germline gene differ at one end; a read error may be behind it. This rearrangement joins TRBV7-4 to TRBJ2-5, with a weak D call TRBD2 (6 bases). Germline CDR1 reads SGHVT; CDR2 reads SQSDAQ. The CDR3 is made up of 15 amino acids. This CDR3 reads CPSSHVGGGQETQYF. The DNA of the CDR3 is TGCCCCAGCAGCCACGTCGGGGGAGGCCAAGAGACCCAGTACTTC. Using reference TRBV7-4 and TRBJ2-5 for the parts outside the CDR3, the full variable domain is GAGVSQSPRYKVAKRGRDVALRCDSISGHVTLYWYRQTLGQGSEVLTYSQSDAQRDKSGRPSGRFSAERPERSVSTLKIQRTEQGDSAVYLCPSSHVGGGQETQYFGPGTRLLVL.

This clonotype has a count of ten or more. The V call is TRBV7-2, the J call TRBJ1-6; D not resolved. The CDR3 is made up of 13 amino acids. The germline V gene has CDR1 SGHTA and CDR2 FQGNSA. V was trimmed by 4 bases and J by 7 bases, leaving 8 bases between them. CDR3 DNA sequence: TGTGCCAGCAGCTACCGTGGGAATTCACCCCTCCACTTT. Translating it yields CASSYRGNSPLHF.

This clonotype has at least ten counts. This rearrangement joins TRBV7-2 to TRBJ2-3; 7 bases are a match to TRBD1. The V gene end was trimmed by 3 bases and the J gene end by 4 bases; junction bases not matched to a gene: 4. Germline CDR1 reads SGHTA; CDR2 reads FQGNSA. This CDR3 region has 14 residues. The CDR3, as DNA: TGTGCCAGCAGCTTCCCGACAGGGCCAGATACGCAGTATTTT. This translates into CASSFPTGPDTQYF.

This clonotype has at least ten counts. The chain carries TRBV7-2 and TRBJ2-5, with TRBD2 identical over 10 bases. CDR3 length equals 16 residues. CDR1 and CDR2 from the germline V gene are SGHTA and FQGNSA. Trimming removed 1 base from V and 4 bases from J; junction bases left unmatched: 6. As DNA, the CDR3 is TGTGCCAGCAGCTTAGGAGCGGGGGGGCCCCGAGAGACCCAGTACTTC. This gives the protein CASSLGAGGPRETQYF. Combining the CDR3 with reference TRBV7-2 and TRBJ2-5 gives the whole variable domain GAGVSQSPSNKVTEKGKDVELRCDPISGHTALYWYRQSLGQGLEFLIYFQGNSAPDKSGLPSDRFSAERTGGSVSTLTIQRTQQEDSAVYLCASSLGAGGPRETQYFGPGTRLLVL.

This chain links TRBV14 with TRBJ1-1, with no clear D. V shed 0 bases and J shed 2 bases, with 13 bases lying between them. In germline, CDR1 is SGHDN, CDR2 FVKESK. The CDR3 is made up of 16 amino acids. Written as DNA, the CDR3 is TGTGCCAGCAGCCAAGATCGGATAGTATTAAACACTGAAGCTTTCTTT. It encodes CASSQDRIVLNTEAFF.

This clonotype has a handful of counts. The rearrangement joins TRBV7-9 to TRBJ2-1; weak D call: TRBD2 (6 bases). V was trimmed by 5 bases and J by 13 bases, leaving 15 bases between them. The CDR3 is 12 residues long. Germline lookup yields CDR1 SEHNR and CDR2 FQNEAQ (reference sequence). In DNA, the CDR3 is TGTGCCAGCAGCCGCGGAGGGGCTAGACAGTTCTTC. Protein product: CASSRGGARQFF.

This clonotype was detected ten times or more. The chain recombines TRBV7-2 with TRBJ1-4; D is ambiguous. The germline V and J ends were trimmed by 5 bases and 4 bases, with 8 bases remaining between them. Germline V gene lookup returns CDR1 SGHTA and CDR2 FQGNSA. CDR3 length: 13 amino acids. CDR3 sequence (DNA): TGTGCCAGCAGCGAAACAGTTAATGAAAAACTGTTTTTT. Translation gives CASSETVNEKLFF.

The chain employs TRBV7-3 and TRBJ2-7, with TRBD2 identical over 9 bases. Germline lookup yields CDR1 SGHTA and CDR2 FQGTGA. The ends lost 2 bases at V and 5 bases at J; junction bases unmatched: 4. This CDR3 comprises 14 residues. Written as DNA, the CDR3 is TGTGCCAGCAGCTTAGTAGCGGGGGTCCACGAGCAGTACTTC. It encodes CASSLVAGVHEQYF.

This clonotype turned up a few times. The CDR3 reads CASSEGRLAGELFF. CDR3 coding DNA: TGTGCCAGCAGTGAAGGCCGGTTGGCCGGGGAGCTGTTTTTT. The J gene is TRBJ2-2, the V gene TRBV2; D gene ambiguous. Trimming pared 1 base from V and 6 bases from J, leaving 9 bases between. This CDR3 spans 14 amino acids. Germline-derived CDR1 and CDR2 are SNHLY and FYNNEI.

The chain recombines TRBV5-6 with TRBJ1-1; D call uncertain. Trimming cost V 1 base and J 5 bases, with 12 bases left between them. This CDR3 is 14 amino acids long. Germline V lookup: CDR1 SGHDT, CDR2 YYEEEE. CDR3 in amino acids: CASSLYVRRTEAFF. The CDR3 DNA follows: TGTGCCAGCAGCTTGTACGTCCGGAGAACTGAAGCTTTCTTT.

This rearrangement joins TRBV2 to TRBJ2-7; possible D gene TRBD1, 5 bases. V lost 5 bases and J 6 bases, leaving 11 bases between the germline ends. Germline CDR1 reads SNHLY; CDR2 reads FYNNEI. This CDR3 contains 12 residues. The CDR3 DNA is TGTGCCAGCAGTCCGACAGCGTTCGAGCAGTACTTC. Amino acids: CASSPTAFEQYF.

This clonotype was detected many times. The rearrangement joins TRBV4-3 to TRBJ2-2, with D possibly being TRBD1 (6 bases). V shed 0 bases and J shed 6 bases, with 20 bases lying between them. Looked up from germline, CDR1 is LGHNA and CDR2 is YSLEER. This CDR3 comprises 18 residues. This chain's CDR3 is CASSQDGSRGQLSGELFF. The DNA of the CDR3 is TGCGCCAGCAGCCAAGATGGCTCCAGGGGTCAGCTTTCCGGGGAGCTGTTTTTT.